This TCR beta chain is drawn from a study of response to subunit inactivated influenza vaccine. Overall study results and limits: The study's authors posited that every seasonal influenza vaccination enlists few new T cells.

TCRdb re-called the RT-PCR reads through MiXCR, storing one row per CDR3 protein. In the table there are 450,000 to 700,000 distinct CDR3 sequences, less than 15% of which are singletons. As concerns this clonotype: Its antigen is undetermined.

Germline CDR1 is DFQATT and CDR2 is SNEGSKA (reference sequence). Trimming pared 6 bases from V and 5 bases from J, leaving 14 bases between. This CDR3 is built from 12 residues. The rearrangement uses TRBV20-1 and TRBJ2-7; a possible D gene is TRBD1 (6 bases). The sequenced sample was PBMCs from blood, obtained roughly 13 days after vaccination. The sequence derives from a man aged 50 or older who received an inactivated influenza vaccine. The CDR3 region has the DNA TGCAGTGCCAACGACAGGTTCGACGAGCAGTACTTC. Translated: CSANDRFDEQYF.